Each of the 14 T cell receptor beta chains below was sequenced from the same sample in a study of T and B cells in COVID-19 patients. TRB was amplified from about 260-540 ng of blood genomic DNA. Multiplex PCR with BIOMED2 TRB-A/B primer pools amplified TRB rearrangements. TCRdb itself ran the multiplex PCR reads through MiXCR, one entry per CDR3 protein. The profile shows about 16,000 distinct CDR3 sequences, roughly 29% of them singletons. The material sequenced was blood. The receptors here all came from a human donor who had recovered from COVID-19.

V gene TRBV10-2 combines with J gene TRBJ1-4; D is possibly TRBD1 (5 bases). Germline V gene data show CDR1 as WSHSY and CDR2 as SAAADI. The V end lost 7 bases, the J end lost 5 bases, and 8 bases lay between the germline ends. The CDR3 extends over 12 amino acids. The CDR3 DNA follows: TGCGCCAGCACGGGGGGAAATGAAAAACTGTTTTTT. Its translation: CASTGGNEKLFF.

This clonotype was detected ten times or more. This chain joins TRBV15 and TRBJ2-1; possibly TRBD2 for D (6 bases). Germline V CDR1 and CDR2: LNHNV, YYDKDF (reference sequence). Trimming cost V 5 bases and J 0 bases, with 14 bases left between them. CDR3 size: 16 residues. CDR3 sequence reads: CATSEPAGSSYNEQFF. In nucleotides, the CDR3 is TGTGCCACCAGCGAGCCCGCGGGATCCTCCTACAATGAGCAGTTCTTC.

The chain employs TRBV27 and TRBJ1-3; a weak D match, TRBD1 (6 bases). CDR3 length equals 17 residues. V lost 6 bases and J lost 0, with 18 bases in between. The germline V gene has CDR1 MNHEY and CDR2 SMNVEV (reference sequence). The chain's CDR3 is CASSPFKGVISGNTIYF. The CDR3 coding sequence is TGTGCCAGCAGCCCATTTAAGGGGGTGATCTCTGGAAACACCATATATTTT.

This clonotype is medium-sized. This rearrangement joins TRBV27 to TRBJ2-3; D unclear. Trimming pared 0 bases from V and 1 base from J, leaving 5 bases between. Germline V lookup: CDR1 MNHEY, CDR2 SMNVEV (reference sequence). The CDR3 consists of 14 residues. The CDR3 spells CASSLSAGTDTQYF. Written as DNA, the CDR3 is TGTGCCAGCAGTTTATCCGCGGGCACAGATACGCAGTATTTT.

The rearrangement links TRBV6-5 to TRBJ1-5, with TRBD1 as a possible D gene (5 bases). There are 14 residues in the CDR3. V was clipped by 6 bases and J by 6 bases, with 15 bases between them. Germline values: CDR1 MNHEY, CDR2 SVGAGI. CDR3 bases: TGTGCCAGCAGCCGACCCGGGGCGAGTCAGCCCCAGCATTTT. It translates to CASSRPGASQPQHF.

This clonotype occurred a few times. This chain joins TRBV5-1 and TRBJ2-3; D is undetermined. The length of the CDR3 is 15 residues. V shed 2 bases and J shed 6 bases, with 16 bases lying between them. Germline V lookup: CDR1 SGHRS, CDR2 YFSETQ. CDR3 in DNA: TGCGCCAGCAGCTTCCCGGACGGCGCGACGGATACGCAGTATTTT. As protein: CASSFPDGATDTQYF.

The sample holds a few counts of this clonotype. This chain uses TRBV6-5 with TRBJ2-4; 7 nucleotides align to TRBD1. The CDR3 is made up of 17 amino acids. V lost 6 bases to trimming and J lost 3 bases; unmatched junction nucleotides: 14. Germline V lookup: CDR1 MNHEY, CDR2 SVGAGI. The CDR3 sequence is CASSLGNRGRDKNIQYF. Here the CDR3 DNA reads TGTGCCAGCAGCCTCGGGAACAGGGGCCGGGACAAAAACATTCAGTACTTC.

This clonotype was recorded a few times. An end of the junction differs from the germline gene, which may be a read error. V is TRBV5-1 and J is TRBJ1-2; D remains unclear. Germline CDR1 SGHRS, CDR2 YFSETQ. The CDR3 is 14 residues long. CDR3 nucleotides: TGTGCCAGCAGCTTCAACAGTATACTCTATGGCTACACCTTC. Its translation: CASSFNSILYGYTF.

This chain connects TRBV27 to TRBJ1-2; 7 nucleotides match TRBD1. The CDR3 covers 15 residues. The ends lost 8 bases at V and 4 bases at J; junction bases unmatched: 13. Germline CDR1 MNHEY, CDR2 SMNVEV (reference sequence). The CDR3 DNA follows: TGTGCCAGCGCCCGCGGACATGACAGGGCCTATGGCTACACCTTC. It translates to CASARGHDRAYGYTF.

The rearrangement uses TRBV28 and TRBJ2-3; the D gene is possibly TRBD1 (6 bases). This CDR3 spans 18 amino acids. V was trimmed by 7 bases and J by 6 bases, leaving 29 bases between them. Germline V gene data show CDR1 as MDHEN and CDR2 as SYDVKM. The CDR3 DNA is TGTGCCAGCACGGAGGCGGTATTTGGGACACTAGGTAGGGATACGCAGTATTTT. Amino acid sequence: CASTEAVFGTLGRDTQYF.

This clonotype was seen only a few times. The V and J genes are TRBV5-1 and TRBJ2-2; D gene ambiguous. The CDR3 sequence is 12 residues long. Trimming pared 7 bases from V and 7 bases from J, leaving 11 bases between. CDR1 is SGHRS and CDR2 is YFSETQ in the germline V gene. CDR3 in DNA: TGCGCCAGCTCCCCGACGGGCGGGGAGCTGTTTTTT. Protein: CASSPTGGELFF.

By proportion, this clonotype is medium-sized. This chain links TRBV19 with TRBJ2-2; 7 nucleotides match TRBD1. Germline CDR1 LNHDA, CDR2 SQIVND (reference sequence). The CDR3 sequence is 14 residues long. V was pared by 6 bases and J by 1 base, with 2 bases of the junction left unmatched. The CDR3 DNA sequence: TGTGCCAGTAGGGACAGGATGAACACCGGGGAGCTGTTTTTT. The encoded protein is CASRDRMNTGELFF.

J is TRBJ1-5 and V is TRBV6-2 or TRBV6-3; D perhaps matches TRBD1 (5 bases). The CDR3 spans 15 residues. V lost 2 bases and J lost 7, with 15 bases in between. Looked up from germline, CDR1 is MNHEY and CDR2 is SVGEGT. The CDR3 DNA is TGTGCCAGCAGTTACGGGAGTTGGGGGTGGCAGCCCCAGCATTTT. Translated: CASSYGSWGWQPQHF.

The V call is TRBV20-1, the J call TRBJ1-6, with D maybe TRBD1 (5 bases). V shed 5 bases and J shed 6 bases, with 14 bases lying between them. CDR1 and CDR2 (germline): DFQATT, SNEGSKA (reference sequence). The CDR3 extends over 14 amino acids. CDR3 loop: CSAGGGEINSPLHF. The CDR3 DNA is TGCAGTGCTGGCGGGGGGGAAATTAATTCACCCCTCCACTTT.